The 5 T cell receptor beta chains reported below all come from one sample, sequenced in a study of early T cells in non-severe SARS-CoV-2 infection. From the 5' RACE reads, TCRdb called clonotypes with MiXCR, one entry per CDR3 protein. This table has about 28,000 distinct CDR3 sequences, around 6% appearing once. The sequencing sample was made of whole blood. Receptor source: an adult who was a healthcare worker with PCR-confirmed SARS-CoV-2 infection or an uninfected control (not recorded which).

This clonotype was counted at least ten times. The chain uses TRBV12-5 and TRBJ1-1, with a tentative D call TRBD1 (6 bases). The CDR3 totals 14 residues. V lost 6 bases, J lost 3 bases, and 14 bases lay in between. The germline gives CDR1 LGHNT, CDR2 FRNRAP. In DNA form, the CDR3 reads TGTGCTAGTGGCTCCGGGACAATCGACACTGAAGCTTTCTTT. Protein product: CASGSGTIDTEAFF.

This clonotype was detected many times. V usage is TRBV24-1 and J usage is TRBJ2-1, with TRBD2 matching over 9 bases. CDR3 length: 20 amino acids. Germline lookup yields CDR1 KGHDR and CDR2 SFDVKD. V trimming: 5 bases; J trimming: 4 bases; junction bases outside the gene matches: 20. The CDR3, as DNA: TGTGCCACCAGTGGGCCGGGACTAGCATCGATAAGGGACACATACAATGAGCAGTTCTTC. Its protein product is CATSGPGLASIRDTYNEQFF.

Ten or more counts support this clonotype. The V call is TRBV20-1, the J call TRBJ1-1; unclear D gene. Germline V lookup: CDR1 DFQATT, CDR2 SNEGSKA (reference sequence). The V end was cut by 6 bases, the J end by 11 bases, with 25 bases between. The CDR3 loop spans 14 amino acids. In DNA form, the CDR3 reads TGCAGTGCCCGAGAATCGGGGTTCGCTCTGGGGGCTTTCTTT. It codes for CSARESGFALGAFF.

This clonotype came up many times. This chain joins TRBV18 and TRBJ2-7; D remains ambiguous. The CDR3 is made up of 15 amino acids. V was clipped by 2 bases and J by 0 bases, with 11 bases between them. Per the germline V gene, CDR1 is KGHSH and CDR2 is LQKENI. The CDR3 DNA reads as TGTGCCAGCTCACCATCACAGCTGAGCTCCTACGAGCAGTACTTC. Translating it yields CASSPSQLSSYEQYF. Filled out from reference TRBV18 and TRBJ2-7, the complete variable domain reads NAGVMQNPRHLVRRRGQEARLRCSPMKGHSHVYWYRQLPEEGLKFMVYLQKENIIDESGMPKERFSAEFPKEGPSILRIQQVVRGDSAAYFCASSPSQLSSYEQYFGPGTRLTVT.

This clonotype was observed many times. DNA of the CDR3: TGTGCCAGCAGCCCCCCAGGGGGACTAAGTGGCTACACCTTC. It specifies CASSPPGGLSGYTF. V usage is TRBV7-9 and J usage is TRBJ1-2; 7 positions agree with TRBD1. J was trimmed by 7 bases and V by 5 bases; bases with no gene match: 10. Per germline, CDR1 SEHNR and CDR2 FQNEAQ (reference sequence). There are 14 residues in the CDR3.